This record looks at one T cell receptor (beta chain) sequence and its context. This clone appeared once. Its antigen is unknown. It has no much larger one-base neighbor in the sample; base qualities were not kept. The CDR3 holds 15 amino acids from the cysteine to the phenylalanine. Of the read, only the CDR3 DNA is kept; its 45 bases are in frame from base 1. The germline V gene (reference sequence) gives CDR1 as SGHNT and CDR2 as YYREEE. Trimming costs V 4 bases and J 2 bases, and their ends lie 16 bases apart. This sample stems from a study of blood T cell repertoires in COVID-19 (dated by TCRdb to about 2020). About the study as a whole: Samples from collaborators originated in the United States, Italy and Spain and spanned both the acute and convalescent phases of COVID-19. A freely available public database, intended as a resource for researchers studying the immune response to SARS-CoV-2, is where the repertoires were released. Where HLA class I and class II types were available, the types were taken from metadata supplied by the sample provider, not from assay-based typing. The samples were drawn from two sources: the first 160 participants of the ongoing ImmuneRACE study, and 950 to 1,500 subjects contributed by 6 global collaborators. A de-identified subject ID, COVID-19 status, age in years and sex were almost always included in the sample metadata. The material from the prospective study consisted of cDNA or gDNA derived from T cells, B-cell-depleted T cells, or PBMCs. The dataset comprised deeply sampled blood TCRbeta repertoires from subjects exposed to, actively infected with, or recovered from COVID-19.

TCRbeta CDR3 regions were amplified from genomic DNA by means of the immunoSEQ Assay, a bias-controlled multiplex PCR. The study's processing was this. Nucleated cell counts per sample were estimated from amplification of reference gene primers within the assay. To quantify the absolute abundance of each unique TCRbeta CDR3 rearrangement, sequence reads were collapsed and filtered. Productive Simpson clonality was computed per sample as the square root of Simpson's diversity index over productive rearrangements. Here the immuneACCESS table is served through TCRdb, limited to in-frame sequences with V and J called. Missing clones are a known gap in these copies; in checked studies unresolved V genes cover under half, and the rest lacks a known reason. V and J calls plus clone size are reproduced from that table; the DNA served to infer D and trimming. In all, the sample holds 75,000 or so clones, and roughly four fifths of those were seen once. 8.5% to 12% of the sample belongs to the ten largest clones.

The collaborating institutions used their own protocols to collect whole blood in K2EDTA tubes. For TCRbeta analysis, collaborators shipped samples as frozen whole blood, isolated PBMCs, or DNA extracted from either of those sample types. Study-wide conclusions, independent of this receptor: How much clinical and demographic metadata was included differed by source and by participant, and the metadata was provided uncurated.

The receptor was isolated from a man aged 55-75 years with acute or convalescent COVID-19. The specimen sequenced was peripheral blood. This receptor chain uses TRBV5-4 and TRBJ2-7; perhaps TRBD1 is the D gene, with 6 bases matching. The CDR3 here reads CASSTLQGSPYEQYF. The DNA is TGTGCCAGCAGCACTCTTCAGGGGTCCCCCTACGAGCAGTACTTC.